This T cell receptor (beta chain) stems from a study of control samples from healthy donors and cancer patients (TCRdb year 2020). This clone was detected once. Its antigen specificity is not known. Per-nucleotide qualities are absent, and no much larger clonotype sits a single base away. Relative to germline, V is 6 bases shorter and J is 7 bases shorter, with 18 bases between their ends. From the cysteine up to the phenylalanine, the CDR3 has a length of 14 residues. Only the CDR3 region is kept as DNA, spanning 42 bases read in frame from base 1. CDR1 and CDR2 are read off the germline V gene as MRHNA and SNTAGT. The library was obtained by the immunoSEQ multiplex PCR assay. The table comes from immuneACCESS by way of TCRdb, which keeps in-frame sequences with V and J called. Part of the clones is missing from these tables; in studies checked, under half for an unresolved V gene and the rest for unknown reasons. A total of more than 95,000 clones appear in this sample, roughly 87% of them only once. The ten largest account for about 1.8% of the sample.

The V and J segments used are TRBV6-4 and TRBJ1-2; no confident D gene assignment can be made. This clonotype originated in a man younger than 30 in good health. The sample was blood. CDR3 loop: CASSPTTDSSGYTF. The nucleotide sequence is TGTGCCAGCAGCCCGACGACGGACTCCTCTGGCTACACCTTC.